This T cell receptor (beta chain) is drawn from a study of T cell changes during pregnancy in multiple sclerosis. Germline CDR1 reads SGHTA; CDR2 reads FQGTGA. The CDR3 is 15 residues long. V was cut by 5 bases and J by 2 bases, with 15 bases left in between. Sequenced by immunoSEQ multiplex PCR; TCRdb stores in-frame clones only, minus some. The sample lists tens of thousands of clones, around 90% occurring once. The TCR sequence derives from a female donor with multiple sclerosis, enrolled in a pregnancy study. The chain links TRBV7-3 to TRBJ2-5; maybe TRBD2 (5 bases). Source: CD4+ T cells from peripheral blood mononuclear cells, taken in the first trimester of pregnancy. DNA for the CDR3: TGTGCCAGCAGCCCGGGGTGGAAGGAACAAGAGACCCAGTACTTC. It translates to CASSPGWKEQETQYF.